The source of this T cell receptor (beta chain) is a study of OX40 agonist ivuxolimab in advanced cancers. V was trimmed by 5 bases and J by 4 bases, leaving 11 bases between them. Germline CDR1 reads KGHSH; CDR2 reads LQKENI. The CDR3 loop spans 13 amino acids. Method: immunoSEQ multiplex PCR; TCRdb's copy keeps in-frame clones and lacks some. Of about 68,000 clones in the sample, about nine tenths were seen once. This clone is a singleton in its sample. The sample in question was CD4+ or CD8+ T cells sorted from blood, obtained in a trial of the OX40 agonist ivuxolimab. This clonotype originated in an adult with an advanced solid tumor such as melanoma, head and neck, liver or kidney cancer. The rearrangement links TRBV18 to TRBJ1-1; D possibly corresponds to TRBD1 (6 bases). CDR3 nucleotide sequence: TGTGCCAGCTCAACAGGGCCGGGCACTGAAGCTTTCTTT. Its protein is CASSTGPGTEAFF. Complete variable domain (other parts from reference TRBV18 and TRBJ1-1): NAGVMQNPRHLVRRRGQEARLRCSPMKGHSHVYWYRQLPEEGLKFMVYLQKENIIDESGMPKERFSAEFPKEGPSILRIQQVVRGDSAAYFCASSTGPGTEAFFGQGTRLTVV.